The 13 T cell receptor beta chains presented below share a single source sample, sequenced in a study of blood T cell repertoires in COVID-19. Sequenced by immunoSEQ multiplex PCR; TCRdb stores in-frame clones only, minus some. The repertoire consists of 90,000 to 120,000 clones, with approximately 69% occurring once and the leading ten covering around 6.3%. The sequenced sample was peripheral blood. These receptors were taken from a man aged 80 or over with acute or convalescent COVID-19.

The J gene is TRBJ2-7, the V gene TRBV28; TRBD2 matches at 7 bases. The CDR3 totals 15 residues. Germline V gene sequence: CDR1 MDHEN, CDR2 SYDVKM. With V trimmed by 5 bases and J by 2 bases, 9 bases remained unmatched. The CDR3 sequence: CASSRGGSKTYEQYF. Written as DNA, the CDR3 is TGTGCCAGCAGTCGGGGCGGGAGTAAGACCTACGAGCAGTACTTC.

The chain has TRBV5-4 and TRBJ2-7, with TRBD1 as a possible D gene (5 bases). The ends were cut back, 0 bases at V and 0 bases at J, with 10 bases in the middle. Germline V gives CDR1 SGHNT, CDR2 YYREEE (reference sequence). CDR3 length equals 15 residues. CDR3 coding DNA: TGTGCCAGCAGCTTGGGGGGCGACGGCTCCTACGAGCAGTACTTC. This codes for CASSLGGDGSYEQYF.

This chain links TRBV7-9 with TRBJ2-2, with D possibly called TRBD1 or TRBD2 (5 bases each). Germline V gives CDR1 SEHNR, CDR2 FQNEAQ (reference sequence). CDR3 length: 17 residues. Trimming removed 5 bases at V and 5 bases at J, with 21 bases between. The CDR3 loop is CASSLGRGSKGTGELFF. DNA for the CDR3: TGTGCCAGCAGCCTAGGGAGAGGCTCAAAGGGGACCGGGGAGCTGTTTTTT.

A remark on this clone: The identical CDR3 is also encoded by other nucleotide sequences in the sample. V is TRBV11-2 and J is TRBJ2-1; 8 bases line up with TRBD1. The V gene end was trimmed by 5 bases and the J gene end by 6 bases; junction bases not matched to a gene: 3. This CDR3 has 13 residues. Germline CDR1 reads SGHAT; CDR2 reads FQNNGV. This CDR3 is CASSLGQGNEQFF. The CDR3 nucleotides are TGTGCCAGCAGCCTAGGACAGGGCAATGAGCAGTTCTTC.

This clone was seen more than once but under ten times. The chain links TRBV28 to TRBJ1-2, with D tentatively TRBD1 (5 bases). The germline gives CDR1 MDHEN, CDR2 SYDVKM. V was clipped by 6 bases and J by 4 bases, with 12 bases between them. The CDR3 runs to 13 residues. This CDR3 is CASRDPGSYGYTF. The CDR3 DNA reads as TGTGCCAGCAGAGATCCAGGGTCCTATGGCTACACCTTC.

The V and J genes are TRBV5-1 and TRBJ2-3; D gene uncertain. Trimming took off 1 base at V and 4 bases at J, with 4 bases between the two ends. The CDR3 runs to 12 residues. Germline assignment: CDR1 SGHRS and CDR2 YFSETQ. CDR3 sequence: CASSLPSDTQYF. The DNA of the CDR3 is TGCGCCAGCAGCTTGCCCTCAGATACGCAGTATTTT.

CDR3 sequence (DNA): TGTGCCAGCAGACTGGGGACAGGGCGGGAGCAGTACTTC. It is translated as CASRLGTGREQYF. V is TRBV11-2 and J is TRBJ2-7; 9 bases match TRBD1. Trimming cost V 6 bases and J 7 bases; bases outside gene matches: 7. Germline V gives CDR1 SGHAT, CDR2 FQNNGV. The CDR3 has 13 residues.

The sample holds one count of this clone. The V call is TRBV14, the J call TRBJ2-7, with TRBD2 matching 7 bases. The length of the CDR3 is 15 residues. V shed 4 bases, J shed 7 bases, and the junction held 13 bases outside the gene matches. Per the germline V gene, CDR1 is SGHDN and CDR2 is FVKESK. CDR3 nucleotide sequence: TGTGCCAGCAGCCGAGGACGGACTAGTCTGACTGAGCAGTACTTC. Amino acids: CASSRGRTSLTEQYF.

This chain links TRBV28 with TRBJ1-6; a weak D match, TRBD1 (5 bases). The CDR3 runs to 14 residues. Trimming left V 3 bases short and J 9 bases short, with 12 bases between. The germline V gene has CDR1 MDHEN and CDR2 SYDVKM. The CDR3 is CASSLSGLLSPLHF. The CDR3 coding sequence is TGTGCCAGCAGTTTGTCGGGACTCCTTTCACCCCTCCACTTT.

The rearrangement links TRBV9 to TRBJ2-2; 8 bases align to TRBD1. This CDR3 has 14 residues. V trimming: 4 bases; J trimming: 6 bases; junction bases outside the gene matches: 5. CDR1 SGDLS and CDR2 YYNGEE come from the germline V gene. The CDR3: CASSQGQAAGELFF. The CDR3 DNA reads as TGTGCCAGCAGCCAGGGACAGGCGGCCGGGGAGCTGTTTTTT.

V gene TRBV7-9 combines with J gene TRBJ1-4; a possible D gene is TRBD1 (5 bases). The CDR3 length is 13 residues. The ends were cut back, 4 bases at V and 8 bases at J, with 11 bases in the middle. Germline CDR1 reads SEHNR; CDR2 reads FQNEAQ (reference sequence). The CDR3 sequence: CASSSGVEEKLFF. CDR3 DNA: TGTGCCAGCAGCTCGGGGGTTGAGGAAAAACTGTTTTTT.

This chain links TRBV5-1 with TRBJ2-7, with 8 bases aligning to TRBD1. V lost 3 bases and J lost 3; bases outside the gene matches: 5. The CDR3 has 14 residues. Germline CDR1 reads SGHRS; CDR2 reads YFSETQ. For the CDR3, the DNA is TGCGCCAGCAGCTCTGGGGACAGGTTCTACGAGCAGTACTTC. Its protein product is CASSSGDRFYEQYF.

The chain combines TRBV19 with TRBJ2-5; D remains ambiguous. From germline, CDR1 is LNHDA and CDR2 SQIVND (reference sequence). The CDR3 spans 13 residues. V was cut by 6 bases and J by 7 bases, with 15 bases left in between. CDR3 region: CASRNVATGTQYF. The DNA for the CDR3 is TGTGCCAGTAGGAACGTCGCTACGGGGACCCAGTACTTC.